The 2 T cell receptor beta chains in this list originate from one sample, sequenced in a study of blood T cell repertoires in COVID-19. Data came from immunoSEQ multiplex PCR; TCRdb stores just in-frame clones and leaves some out. The sample has 57,000 or so clones, roughly 80% seen once. Sequencing was performed on peripheral blood. The receptors shown here come from a man aged 65 to 79 with active COVID-19.

The chain is built from TRBV27 and TRBJ1-2, with 10 bases matching TRBD1. Germline CDR1 and CDR2: MNHEY and SMNVEV (reference sequence). V lost 2 bases to trimming and J lost 7 bases; unmatched junction nucleotides: 1. The CDR3 is 13 residues long. DNA for the CDR3: TGTGCCAGCAGTTTAGGACAGGGGGGTGGCTACACCTTC. The encoded protein is CASSLGQGGGYTF.

On this clone itself: At one end the junction does not follow the germline gene, possibly because of a read error. The chain is built from TRBV2 and TRBJ2-5; D unclear. The CDR3 runs 13 residues. Germline values: CDR1 SNHLY, CDR2 FYNNEI. The CDR3 loop is CTSSDTVEETQYF. CDR3 DNA sequence: TGTACCAGCAGTGATACAGTAGAAGAGACCCAGTACTTC. Filled out from reference TRBV2 and TRBJ2-5, the complete variable domain reads EPEVTQTPSHQVTQMGQEVILRCVPISNHLYFYWYRQILGQKVEFLVSFYNNEISEKSEIFDDQFSVERPDGSNFTLKIRSTKLEDSAMYFCTSSDTVEETQYFGPGTRLLVL.